Included here is one T cell receptor beta chain sequence, with context. The data originate from a study of PD-L1 blockade in urothelial cancer. In the study overall: Male sex and bladder-origin urothelial cancer characterized about 90% of the roughly 29 patients. Samples came from 3 weeks, at the second dose, and 6 weeks into treatment.

This sample's time point: pretreatment peripheral blood. Trimming left V 3 bases short and J 5 bases short, with 20 bases between. The CDR3 is 16 amino acids. Germline values: CDR1 KGHSH, CDR2 LQKENI. Profiled with immunoSEQ multiplex PCR; TCRdb holds only in-frame clones, not every one. There are about 86,000 clones in the sample; 85% to 90% occur only once, and approximately 15% lies in the top ten. Sequences were derived from PBMCs, sampled around atezolizumab (anti-PD-L1) treatment. The clonotype comes from a man aged 55-75 years with urothelial cancer. The genes are TRBV18 and TRBJ2-7; D is ambiguous. CDR3 residues: CASSPSQAPSSDEQYF. In DNA, the CDR3 is TGTGCCAGCTCACCGAGTCAAGCTCCCTCATCCGACGAGCAGTACTTC.